Presented here are 20 T cell receptor beta chains from one specimen sequenced in a study of metastatic and nonmetastatic thyroid tumors. Through MiXCR, TCRdb re-clonotyped the PCR reads. Of roughly 36,000 clones listed, 20% to 30% are singletons. All patients reached thyroid surgery having received no treatment beforehand. The material sequenced was blood. All receptors derive from a female donor with papillary thyroid cancer or a benign thyroid nodule (not recorded which). Some clones in this sample may be carry-over from other donors' samples.

Many counts were recorded for this clone. V gene TRBV5-1 combines with J gene TRBJ2-6, with a tentative D call TRBD2 (6 bases). Trimming cost V 4 bases and J 0 bases, with 17 bases left between them. Germline values: CDR1 SGHRS, CDR2 YFSETQ. The CDR3 length is 18 residues. For the CDR3, the DNA is TGCGCCAGCAGCCCGGGACGAGCGGGTGGCTCTGGGGCCAACGTCCTGACTTTC. Protein sequence: CASSPGRAGGSGANVLTF.

This clone appeared many times. The chain combines TRBV2 with TRBJ2-2; 10 positions agree with TRBD1. Germline loops: CDR1 SNHLY, CDR2 FYNNEI. J lost 3 bases, V lost 6 bases, and 10 bases had no gene match. The CDR3 is made up of 17 amino acids. DNA of the CDR3: TGTGCCAGCAGCGACCTGTTGGGACAGGGGTACACCGGGGAGCTGTTTTTT. Its protein is CASSDLLGQGYTGELFF.

The chain links TRBV11-2 to TRBJ1-3; D call uncertain. CDR3 size: 13 residues. The V gene lost 5 bases and the J gene lost 4 bases, with 9 bases spanning the gap. CDR1 is SGHAT, CDR2 FQNNGV, per germline. The CDR3 DNA is TGTGCCAGCAGCGCAACACAGGGAAACACCATATATTTT. Translated: CASSATQGNTIYF.

This clone was seen ten or more times. V gene TRBV7-8 combines with J gene TRBJ1-2, with a weak D call TRBD1 (5 bases). The CDR3 consists of 15 residues. Germline V gene lookup returns CDR1 SGHVS and CDR2 FQNEAQ. V lost 7 bases and J lost 1, with 16 bases in between. CDR3 in amino acids: CASTKLGRDNYGYTF. The CDR3 DNA reads as TGTGCCAGCACCAAGTTGGGCAGGGATAACTATGGCTACACCTTC.

This clone was found many times. The rearrangement joins TRBV19 to TRBJ2-7; 11 bases are a match to TRBD1. In germline, CDR1 is LNHDA, CDR2 SQIVND (reference sequence). The CDR3 has 14 amino acids. J gave up 2 bases and V 6 bases, and 3 bases lay outside the gene matches. The CDR3 DNA is TGTGCCAGTAGACGGACAGGGGGCGCCTACGAGCAGTACTTC. Its translation is CASRRTGGAYEQYF.

This clone was detected ten times or more. The V call is TRBV28, the J call TRBJ2-4; maybe TRBD1 (6 bases). Germline loops: CDR1 MDHEN, CDR2 SYDVKM. This CDR3 contains 13 residues. V was cut by 6 bases and J by 5 bases, with 11 bases left in between. The CDR3 DNA reads as TGTGCCAGCAGGTCGGGACAACAAAACATTCAGTACTTC. This codes for CASRSGQQNIQYF. Drawing the rest from reference TRBV28 and TRBJ2-4, the complete variable domain is DVKVTQSSRYLVKRTGEKVFLECVQDMDHENMFWYRQDPGLGLRLIYFSYDVKMKEKGDIPEGYSVSREKKERFSLILESASTNQTSMYLCASRSGQQNIQYFGAGTRLSVL.

The chain joins TRBV6-1 to TRBJ2-1; D gene uncertain. This CDR3 comprises 12 residues. V was cut by 10 bases and J by 8 bases, with 15 bases left in between. Germline assignment: CDR1 MNHNS and CDR2 SASEGT. CDR3 region: CAIIAQADEQFF. DNA of the CDR3: TGTGCCATCATTGCCCAAGCTGATGAGCAGTTCTTC.

Concerning this clone: Germline and junction disagree at one end, which may indicate a read error. The gene calls are TRBV7-8 and TRBJ1-1, with D tentatively TRBD1 (6 bases). The CDR3 has 13 residues. Germline lookup yields CDR1 SGHVS and CDR2 FQNEAQ. In DNA, the CDR3 is TGTTCCAGCAGCTCGGGGGCTAACACTGAAGCTTTTTTT. This encodes CSSSSGANTEAFF.

In this sample, this clone turned up once. The chain couples TRBV20-1 to TRBJ1-4; D may be TRBD1 (5 bases). Germline-derived CDR1 and CDR2 are DFQATT and SNEGSKA (reference sequence). Trimming took 2 bases from V and 11 from J, leaving 12 bases between them. The CDR3 has 12 residues. The CDR3 coding sequence is TGCAGTGCTAGAAACCAGGGATATAAACTGTTTTTT. It yields the protein CSARNQGYKLFF.

At least ten counts were recorded for this clone. The DNA for the CDR3 is TGTGCCAGTAACAGGGGAGTTGGGGCTGAAGCTTTCTTT. This sequence encodes CASNRGVGAEAFF. V is TRBV19 and J is TRBJ1-1; 7 nucleotides match TRBD1. With V trimmed by 7 bases and J by 6 bases, 8 bases remained unmatched. The CDR3 totals 13 residues. The germline V gene encodes CDR1 LNHDA and CDR2 SQIVND (reference sequence).

Comments on this clone: Other nucleotide sequences in the sample specify the same CDR3. V usage is TRBV11-2 and J usage is TRBJ2-1; D is uncertain. The CDR3 consists of 15 residues. With 0 bases removed from V and 0 bases from J, the gap between germline ends came to 6 bases. Looked up from germline, CDR1 is SGHAT and CDR2 is FQNNGV. In nucleotides, the CDR3 is TGTGCCAGCAGCTTAGATCGTGGCTCCTACAATGAGCAGTTCTTC. Protein: CASSLDRGSYNEQFF.

In its sample, this clone was seen a few times. This chain uses TRBV20-1 with TRBJ2-7; D perhaps matches TRBD2 (6 bases). The germline V gene encodes CDR1 DFQATT and CDR2 SNEGSKA (reference sequence). The CDR3 has 16 residues. Trimming removed 0 bases at V and 2 bases at J, with 17 bases between. CDR3 loop: CSARDRLEGFAYEQYF. DNA of the CDR3: TGCAGTGCTAGAGATCGATTGGAGGGATTCGCCTACGAGCAGTACTTC.

This clone was counted once. V gene TRBV11-1 combines with J gene TRBJ2-1; tentative D call: TRBD2 (7 bases). The CDR3 runs to 16 residues. V was trimmed by 1 base and J by 10 bases, leaving 20 bases between them. The germline V gene has CDR1 SGHAT and CDR2 FQDESV (reference sequence). The chain's CDR3 is CASSLGGGRAGWEQFF. The CDR3 coding sequence is TGTGCCAGCAGCTTAGGGGGGGGCCGGGCTGGCTGGGAGCAGTTCTTC. The complete variable domain, with remaining parts taken from reference TRBV11-1 and TRBJ2-1, reads EAEVAQSPRYKITEKSQAVAFWCDPISGHATLYWYRQILGQGPELLVQFQDESVVDDSQLPKDRFSAERLKGVDSTLKIQPAELGDSAMYLCASSLGGGRAGWEQFFGPGTRLTVL.

This clone has just a few counts. The V call is TRBV28, the J call TRBJ1-2, with 9 bases identical to TRBD1. V lost 4 bases to trimming and J lost 4 bases; unmatched junction nucleotides: 13. This CDR3 contains 17 residues. The germline CDR1 and CDR2 sequences are MDHEN and SYDVKM. The CDR3 spells CASSSTGGLTPFYGYTF. The CDR3 nucleotides are TGTGCCAGCAGTTCCACAGGGGGCCTTACTCCTTTCTATGGCTACACCTTC.

This clone was recorded only once. The chain recombines TRBV4-1 with TRBJ2-2; D gene ambiguous. The V gene's germline CDR1 is MGHRA and CDR2 YSYEKL. The CDR3 consists of 16 residues. The V gene lost 6 bases and the J gene lost 4 bases, with 18 bases spanning the gap. As DNA, the CDR3 is TGCGCCAGCAGTCTGGGCCTGGGAAAGGTCACCGGGGAGCTGTTTTTT. It translates to CASSLGLGKVTGELFF.

The sample holds a few counts of this clone. This chain joins TRBV2 and TRBJ1-2, with D unresolved. V lost 10 bases to trimming and J lost 9 bases, with 18 bases between them. Germline CDR1 and CDR2: SNHLY and FYNNEI. The length of the CDR3 is 12 residues. The CDR3 region has the DNA TGTGCCACCGGGGAGCGGTGTGGACGCTACACCTTC. As protein: CATGERCGRYTF.

Within the sample, this clone is medium-sized. The chain combines TRBV12-3 or TRBV12-4 with TRBJ2-2, with TRBD2 identical over 7 bases. Unmatched junction bases numbered 7, after V lost 3 bases and J lost 3 bases. The CDR3 totals 16 residues. The CDR3, as DNA: TGTGCCAGCAGTTTGGGTACGCGGGGGTACACCGGGGAGCTGTTTTTT. Translated, it gives CASSLGTRGYTGELFF.

In the case of this clone: Given a much more abundant clone one base away, this may be a read error. This chain connects TRBV20-1 to TRBJ2-3, with D uncertain. CDR1 DFQATT and CDR2 SNEGSKA come from the germline V gene (reference sequence). The CDR3 runs 16 residues. CDR3 residues: CSAIRVRLARLDTQYF. CDR3 nucleotide sequence: TGTAGTGCTATTCGAGTCCGGTTGGCCCGGCTCGATACGCAGTATTTT.

This clone was recorded a few times. A much larger clone sits a single nucleotide away, making a read error possible. This chain connects TRBV18 to TRBJ2-4; 7 nucleotides align to TRBD2. Germline trimming cut 2 bases from V and 5 bases from J; bases unmatched to any gene: 3. The V gene's germline CDR1 is KGHSH and CDR2 LQKENI. CDR3 length: 14 residues. This chain's CDR3 is CASSPGGDENIQYF. CDR3 DNA sequence: TGTGCCAGCTCACCAGGGGGGGACGAAAACATTCAGTACTTC.

The chain combines TRBV5-1 with TRBJ2-3, with D possibly being TRBD2 (5 bases). This CDR3 has 12 residues. V gave up 4 bases and J gave up 8 bases, with 11 bases separating them. The germline gives CDR1 SGHRS, CDR2 YFSETQ. CDR3 region: CASSPPGITQYF. The DNA for the CDR3 is TGCGCCAGCAGCCCCCCGGGAATTACGCAGTATTTT.